This T cell receptor (beta chain) was documented in a study of OX40 agonist ivuxolimab in advanced cancers. Study summary: Recorded diagnoses for dose-escalation patients were hepatocellular carcinoma, melanoma, renal cell or head and neck cancer.

V lost 3 bases and J lost 2; bases outside the gene matches: 2. The length of the CDR3 is 16 residues. Germline values: CDR1 GTSNPN, CDR2 SVGIG (reference sequence). The data were produced by immunoSEQ multiplex PCR, yet TCRdb's version contains in-frame clones alone and is incomplete. This sample has approximately 45,000 clones, with about 90% found just once. The chain employs TRBV30 and TRBJ2-2; 14 bases match TRBD2. Sequenced material: CD4+ or CD8+ T cells sorted from blood, taken in a trial of the OX40 agonist ivuxolimab. This TCR was recovered from an adult with an advanced solid tumor such as melanoma, head and neck, liver or kidney cancer. CDR3 residues: CAWRGLAGDNTGELFF. The CDR3 DNA is TGTGCCTGGAGGGGACTAGCGGGAGATAACACCGGGGAGCTGTTTTTT.